The source of this T cell receptor (beta chain) is a study of blood T cell repertoires in COVID-19. Across the study: Acute-phase and convalescent COVID-19 samples originated in the United States, Italy and Spain. The analysed material was cDNA or gDNA that came from T cells, B-cell-depleted T cells, or PBMCs.

Germline CDR1 reads SGHDT; CDR2 reads YYEEEE. This CDR3 spans 13 amino acids. Unmatched junction bases numbered 1, after V lost 6 bases and J lost 1 base. In the source study's methods: By means of reference gene primer amplification, nucleated cell counts were estimated. Generated by immunoSEQ multiplex PCR, the TCRdb table keeps only in-frame clones and is missing some. The DNA gave D and trimming, while V, J and clone size come from that table. Of tens of thousands of clones in the sample, about 77% are singletons; the top ten hold roughly 28%. This receptor was taken from an older woman with acute or convalescent COVID-19. V is TRBV5-6 and J is TRBJ1-1; 9 nucleotides match TRBD1. Sequencing was done on a sample of peripheral blood. CDR3 protein: CASKGQGNTEAFF. The CDR3, as DNA: TGTGCCAGCAAGGGACAGGGGAACACTGAAGCTTTCTTT.